A selection of T cell receptor beta chains follows, all from one sample in a study of T cells in localized non-small cell lung cancer. Here immunoSEQ multiplex PCR was the method, and the copy in TCRdb shows in-frame clones only, minus some. Seen here are about 24,000 clones, around 89% observed once, and the top ten hold 6% to 6.5%. Source: PBMCs, taken before any cancer treatment. These receptors all stem from a man between 40 and 75 years old with stage II lung adenocarcinoma. Each CDR3 is given with its conserved first and last residue. The order of the fields is D gene, clone size, V gene, J gene, CDR3 DNA, CDR3 protein. D genes are given only for firm matches. Clone sizes are given selectively: once, few, many, or a class where the clone is expanded.

TRBD2,-,TRBV18,TRBJ2-1,TGTGCCAGCTCACCCCCTCTAGCGGGGGGTTATGAGCAGTTCTTC,CASSPPLAGGYEQFF
TRBD1,-,TRBV4-1,TRBJ2-7,TGCGCCAGCAGCCACCCTCGGACAGGGCCCTACGAGCAGTACTTC,CASSHPRTGPYEQYF
-,-,TRBV21-1,TRBJ2-1,TGTGCCAGCAGTCACAGGGGTGAGCAGTTCTTC,CASSHRGEQFF
-,-,TRBV25-1,TRBJ2-5,TGTGCCAGCACTTCCCCAGGTGGGGCGGTAGAGACCCAGTACTTC,CASTSPGGAVETQYF
-,-,TRBV6-5,TRBJ1-2,TGTGCCAGCAGTTACGCGGCCGCGTTCCAACGCTATGGCTACACCTTC,CASSYAAAFQRYGYTF
TRBD1,once,TRBV5-4,TRBJ2-7,TGTGCCAGCAGCTTGGGGACAGGGGGCTACGAGCAGTACTTC,CASSLGTGGYEQYF
-,-,TRBV15,TRBJ2-3,TGTGCCACCAGCAGCCAAACAGAGGGGTCCCCAGATACGCAGTATTTT,CATSSQTEGSPDTQYF
-,-,TRBV11-2,TRBJ1-2,TGTGCCAGCAGCTTGCCAGGCTCTAACTATGGCTACACCTTC,CASSLPGSNYGYTF
-,few,TRBV27,TRBJ1-4,TGTGCCAGCAGTCCCCGGTGGGGAAGGGAAAAACTGTTTTTT,CASSPRWGREKLFF
-,-,TRBV7-8,TRBJ1-1,TGTGCCAGCAGCTTAGTTTTGGGCGACACTGAAGCTTTCTTT,CASSLVLGDTEAFF
TRBD1,-,TRBV27,TRBJ2-7,TGTGCCAGCAGTTCCTCAGACAGGGCCCACGAGCAGTACTTC,CASSSSDRAHEQYF
-,-,TRBV11-3,TRBJ2-6,TGTGCCAGCAGCTTATTAGTACAAAGTCGGGCCAACGTCCTGACTTTC,CASSLLVQSRANVLTF
-,-,TRBV9,TRBJ2-5,TGTGCCAGCAGCGTAGGGTCCCTGCCGGACCAAGAGACCCAGTACTTC,CASSVGSLPDQETQYF
TRBD2,-,TRBV6-1,TRBJ2-1,TGTGCCAGCAGTGGTCTAGCGGCCCTCCGGACCTACAATGAGCAGTTCTTC,CASSGLAALRTYNEQFF
-,-,TRBV5-1,TRBJ1-3,TGCGCCAGCAGCCCAGGGAGTGCTGGAAACACCATATATTTT,CASSPGSAGNTIYF
-,-,TRBV7-2,TRBJ2-7,TGTGCCAGCAGCTCGAGCAGGGAAGCCTACGAGCAGTACTTC,CASSSSREAYEQYF
-,-,TRBV5-6,TRBJ1-1,TGTGCCAGCAGCTTCGGGGAGAACACTGAAGCTTTCTTT,CASSFGENTEAFF
-,-,TRBV5-1,TRBJ2-7,TGCGCCAGCAGCACAAGGGACGGGCCAAAAACCTACGAGCAGTACTTC,CASSTRDGPKTYEQYF
-,-,TRBV28,TRBJ1-4,TGTGCCAGCAGCCCACCCATCGGTACCCTTGGAGAAAAACTGTTTTTT,CASSPPIGTLGEKLFF
-,-,TRBV20-1,TRBJ2-7,TGCAGTGCCGTAATGTCCTACGAGCAGTACTTC,CSAVMSYEQYF
-,-,TRBV11-2,TRBJ1-3,TGTGCCAGCAGCTCCCCGGGGGGGAATGGAAACACCATATATTTT,CASSSPGGNGNTIYF
-,-,TRBV5-8,TRBJ2-7,TGTGCCAGCAAGAAGGAGGGAATCTCCTACGAGCAGTACTTC,CASKKEGISYEQYF
TRBD1,-,TRBV5-8,TRBJ1-2,TGTGCCAGCAGCTTTACACGACAGGGTACGGCCTATGGCTACACCTTC,CASSFTRQGTAYGYTF
TRBD1,-,TRBV9,TRBJ1-1,TGTGCCAGCCGACAGGGGGCGGACACTGAAGCTTTCTTT,CASRQGADTEAFF
-,-,TRBV2,TRBJ2-3,TGTGCCAGTGTACCCACTAGCACAGATACGCAGTATTTT,CASVPTSTDTQYF
-,-,TRBV4-1,TRBJ2-7,TGCGCCAGCAGCCTCGACAGGAGCTCCTACGAGCAGTACTTC,CASSLDRSSYEQYF
-,-,TRBV5-6,TRBJ2-1,TGTGCCAGCAGCAGACTGGGCCCGCGCAATGAGCAGTTCTTC,CASSRLGPRNEQFF
TRBD1,-,TRBV27,TRBJ2-2,TGTGCCAGCAGTTACGGACAGGGGGCTAGCGGGGAGCTGTTTTTT,CASSYGQGASGELFF
-,-,TRBV18,TRBJ1-4,TGTGCCAGCTCACCACCAGGGCAGATCAATGAAAAACTGTTTTTT,CASSPPGQINEKLFF
-,-,TRBV27,TRBJ2-6,TGTGCCAGCAGTTTAACCGGGGCCAACGTCCTGACTTTC,CASSLTGANVLTF
-,-,TRBV5-1,TRBJ2-2,TGCGCCAGCAGCTTGGGAGGGTCGAACGGGGAGCTGTTTTTT,CASSLGGSNGELFF
-,-,TRBV7-2,TRBJ1-5,TGTGCCAGCAGCTTAGGCAGGGGAGGACAGCCCCAGCATTTT,CASSLGRGGQPQHF
-,-,TRBV19,TRBJ2-2,TGTGCCAGTAGCCTTGCTCTAGAGGCCGGGGAGCTGTTTTTT,CASSLALEAGELFF
-,-,TRBV28,TRBJ1-1,TGTGCCAGTTTGAGGGGGTACACTGAAGCTTTCTTT,CASLRGYTEAFF
-,-,TRBV25-1,TRBJ2-5,TGTGCCAGCAGTGCCGCCACGATCCAAGAGACCCAGTACTTC,CASSAATIQETQYF
-,-,TRBV4-3,TRBJ1-2,TGCGCCAGCAGCCAATTAGGGGCCGACTCTTTAGGGAACTATGGCTACACCTTC,CASSQLGADSLGNYGYTF
-,-,TRBV12-5,TRBJ2-2,TGTGCTAGTGGTTTAGGTGCCGGGGAGCTGTTTTTT,CASGLGAGELFF
-,-,TRBV6-5,TRBJ1-3,TGTGCCAGCAGTCATGACTCTGGAAACACCATATATTTT,CASSHDSGNTIYF
TRBD1,-,TRBV5-8,TRBJ1-1,TGTGCCAGCAGCCCCGCGTTTTACAGGGGGGCTTTCTTT,CASSPAFYRGAFF
-,few,TRBV5-8,TRBJ2-5,TGTGCCAGCAGCGGTAACAGGAACCAAGAGACCCAGTACTTC,CASSGNRNQETQYF
-,-,TRBV7-9,TRBJ1-1,TGTGCCAGCAGCGAAACCGGGACAACCACTGAAGCTTTCTTT,CASSETGTTTEAFF
TRBD2,-,TRBV7-2,TRBJ2-2,TGTGCCAGCAGCTTAGTAACTAGCGGGAGCGGGGAGCTGTTTTTT,CASSLVTSGSGELFF
-,-,TRBV12-5,TRBJ2-2,TGTGCTAGTCGACCGCGCCAAGAGGCCACCGGGGAGCTGTTTTTT,CASRPRQEATGELFF
-,-,TRBV10-3,TRBJ2-2,TGTGCCATCAGTGAGTCCTTGGGGGGCATCGGGGAGCTGTTTTTT,CAISESLGGIGELFF
-,-,TRBV6-5,TRBJ1-1,TGTGCCAGCAGTAGACATTCCCCCGATCACCCTGAAGCTTTCTTT,CASSRHSPDHPEAFF
-,-,TRBV7-2,TRBJ1-2,TGTGCCAGCAGCTTAAGGGCAGCCGGTGGAGGCTACACCTTC,CASSLRAAGGGYTF
TRBD1,-,TRBV6-1,TRBJ1-6,TGTGCCAGCAGTGATTCCGAGGACAGGGAAAACTCACCCCTCCACTTT,CASSDSEDRENSPLHF
-,-,TRBV11-2,TRBJ2-5,TGTGCCAGCAGCCCAAACCCCGGAGGGGGCCGCGAAGAGACCCAGTACTTC,CASSPNPGGGREETQYF
-,-,TRBV9,TRBJ1-2,TGTGCCAGCACGGGCTTCGAGGGGTTTAACTATGGCTACACCTTC,CASTGFEGFNYGYTF
-,-,TRBV30,TRBJ1-2,TGTGCCTGGGAAATGTCTCGCTACACCTTC,CAWEMSRYTF
TRBD2,-,TRBV14,TRBJ2-1,TGTGCCAGCAGCCGAGTAGCGGGAGGGCCTCGGAATGAGCAGTTCTTC,CASSRVAGGPRNEQFF
-,-,TRBV5-1,TRBJ2-1,TGCGCCAGCAGCTTGGACGCACAGGGGCAGTTCTTC,CASSLDAQGQFF
TRBD1,-,TRBV5-1,TRBJ2-5,TGCGCCAGCAGCATCTCAGGGGGCCAGGAGACCCAGTACTTC,CASSISGGQETQYF
TRBD2,-,TRBV6-5,TRBJ2-3,TGTGCCAGCACCCCCGGGCTAGCGGTTCAAGATACGCAGTATTTT,CASTPGLAVQDTQYF
TRBD1,-,TRBV5-1,TRBJ1-2,TGCGCCAGCAGCTTACCACGACAGGGACTCTATGGCTACACCTTC,CASSLPRQGLYGYTF
-,once,TRBV7-6,TRBJ2-1,TGTGCCAGCAGCCCTCGTCCCCCCAACAATGAGCAGTTCTTC,CASSPRPPNNEQFF
TRBD2,-,TRBV19,TRBJ2-6,TGTGCCACCAGGGCTAGCGGGGGGACCCCCCCTGGGGCCAACGTCCTGACTTTC,CATRASGGTPPGANVLTF